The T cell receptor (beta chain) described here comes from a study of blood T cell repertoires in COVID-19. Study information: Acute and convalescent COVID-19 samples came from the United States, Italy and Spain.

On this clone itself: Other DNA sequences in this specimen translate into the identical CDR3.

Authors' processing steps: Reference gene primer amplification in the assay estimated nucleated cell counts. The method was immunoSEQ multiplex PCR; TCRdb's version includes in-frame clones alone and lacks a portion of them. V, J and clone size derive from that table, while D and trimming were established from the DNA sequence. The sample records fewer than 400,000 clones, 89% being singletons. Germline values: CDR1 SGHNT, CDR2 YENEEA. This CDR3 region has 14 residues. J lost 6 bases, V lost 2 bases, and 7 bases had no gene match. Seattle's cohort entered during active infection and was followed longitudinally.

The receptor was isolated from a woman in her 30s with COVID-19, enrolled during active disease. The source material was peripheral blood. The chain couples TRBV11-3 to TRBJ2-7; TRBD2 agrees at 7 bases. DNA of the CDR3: TGTGCCAGCAGCTTACGTACGGGGGGAGGCGAGCAGTACTTC. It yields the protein CASSLRTGGGEQYF.